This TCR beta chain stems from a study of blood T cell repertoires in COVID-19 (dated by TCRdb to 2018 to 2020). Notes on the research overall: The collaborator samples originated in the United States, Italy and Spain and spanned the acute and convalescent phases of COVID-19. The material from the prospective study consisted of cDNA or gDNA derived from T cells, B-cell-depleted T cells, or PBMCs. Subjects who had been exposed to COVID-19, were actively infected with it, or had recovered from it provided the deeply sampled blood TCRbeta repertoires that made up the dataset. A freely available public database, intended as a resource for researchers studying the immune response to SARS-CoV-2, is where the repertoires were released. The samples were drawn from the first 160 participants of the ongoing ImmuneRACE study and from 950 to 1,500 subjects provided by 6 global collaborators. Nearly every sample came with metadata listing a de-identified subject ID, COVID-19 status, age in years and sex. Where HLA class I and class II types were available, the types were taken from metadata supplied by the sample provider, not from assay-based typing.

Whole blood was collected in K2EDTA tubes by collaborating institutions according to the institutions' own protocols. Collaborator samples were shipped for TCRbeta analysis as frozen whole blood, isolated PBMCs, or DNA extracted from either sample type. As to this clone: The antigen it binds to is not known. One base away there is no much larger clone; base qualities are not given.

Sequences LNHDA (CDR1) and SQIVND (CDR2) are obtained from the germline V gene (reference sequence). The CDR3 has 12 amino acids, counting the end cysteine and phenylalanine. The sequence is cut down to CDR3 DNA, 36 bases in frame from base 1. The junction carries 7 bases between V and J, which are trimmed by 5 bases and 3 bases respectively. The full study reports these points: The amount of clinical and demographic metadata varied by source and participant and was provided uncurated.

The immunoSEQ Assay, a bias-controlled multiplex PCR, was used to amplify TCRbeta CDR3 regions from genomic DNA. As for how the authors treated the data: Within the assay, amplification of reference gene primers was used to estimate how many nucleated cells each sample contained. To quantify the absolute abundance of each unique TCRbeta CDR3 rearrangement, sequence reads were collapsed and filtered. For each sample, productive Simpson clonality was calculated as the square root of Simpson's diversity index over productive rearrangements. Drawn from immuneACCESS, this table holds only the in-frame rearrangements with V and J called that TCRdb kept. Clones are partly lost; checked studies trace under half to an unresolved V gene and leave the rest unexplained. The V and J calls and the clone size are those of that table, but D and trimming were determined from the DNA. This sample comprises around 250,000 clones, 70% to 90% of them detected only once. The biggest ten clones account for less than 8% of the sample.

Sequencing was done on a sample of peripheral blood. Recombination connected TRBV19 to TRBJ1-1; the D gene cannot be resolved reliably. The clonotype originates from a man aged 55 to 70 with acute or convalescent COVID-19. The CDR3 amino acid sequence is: CASSLRDTEAFF. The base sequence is TGTGCCAGTAGTCTGCGGGACACTGAAGCTTTCTTT.